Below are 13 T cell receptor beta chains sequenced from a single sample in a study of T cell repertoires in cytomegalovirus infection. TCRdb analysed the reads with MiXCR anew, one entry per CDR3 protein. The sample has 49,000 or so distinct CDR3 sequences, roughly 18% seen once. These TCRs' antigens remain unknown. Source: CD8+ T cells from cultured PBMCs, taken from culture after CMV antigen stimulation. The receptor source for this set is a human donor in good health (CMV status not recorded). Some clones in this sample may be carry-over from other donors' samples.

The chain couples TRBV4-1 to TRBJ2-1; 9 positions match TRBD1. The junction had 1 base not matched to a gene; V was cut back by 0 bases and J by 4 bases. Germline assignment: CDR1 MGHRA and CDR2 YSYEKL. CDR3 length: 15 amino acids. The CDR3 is CASSQETGGYNEQFF. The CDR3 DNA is TGCGCCAGCAGCCAAGAGACAGGGGGATACAATGAGCAGTTCTTC.

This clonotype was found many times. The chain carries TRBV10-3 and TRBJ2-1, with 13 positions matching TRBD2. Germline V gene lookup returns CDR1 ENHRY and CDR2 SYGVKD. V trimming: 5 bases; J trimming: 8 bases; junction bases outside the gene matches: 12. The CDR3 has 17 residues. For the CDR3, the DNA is TGTGCCATCAGTCCCGGGACTAGCGGGGCCCAGGGCCATGAGCAGTTCTTC. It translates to CAISPGTSGAQGHEQFF.

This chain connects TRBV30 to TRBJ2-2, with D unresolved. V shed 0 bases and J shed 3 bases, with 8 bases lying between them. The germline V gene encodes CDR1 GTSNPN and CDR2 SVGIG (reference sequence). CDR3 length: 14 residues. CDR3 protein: CAWSVWDYTGELFF. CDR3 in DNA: TGTGCCTGGAGTGTATGGGATTACACCGGGGAGCTGTTTTTT.

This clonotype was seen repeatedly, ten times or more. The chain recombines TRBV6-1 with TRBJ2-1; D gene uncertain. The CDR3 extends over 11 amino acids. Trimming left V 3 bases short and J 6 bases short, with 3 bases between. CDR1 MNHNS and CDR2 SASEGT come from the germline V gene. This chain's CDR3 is CASSDLNEQFF. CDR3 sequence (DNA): TGTGCCAGCAGTGATCTCAATGAGCAGTTCTTC.

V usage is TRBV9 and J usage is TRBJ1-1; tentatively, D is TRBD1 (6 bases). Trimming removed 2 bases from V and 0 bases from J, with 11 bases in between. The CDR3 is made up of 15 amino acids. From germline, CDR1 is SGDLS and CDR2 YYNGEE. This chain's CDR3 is CASSVHTGMNTEAFF. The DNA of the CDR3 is TGTGCCAGCAGCGTTCATACAGGGATGAACACTGAAGCTTTCTTT.

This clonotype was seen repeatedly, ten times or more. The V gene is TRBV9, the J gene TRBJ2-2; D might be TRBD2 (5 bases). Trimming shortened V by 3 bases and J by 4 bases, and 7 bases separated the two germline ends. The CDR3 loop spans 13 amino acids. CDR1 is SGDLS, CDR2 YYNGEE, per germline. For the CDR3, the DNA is TGTGCCAGCAGCGGCGGGCCCACCGGGGAGCTGTTTTTT. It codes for CASSGGPTGELFF. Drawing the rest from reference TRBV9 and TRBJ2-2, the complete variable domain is DSGVTQTPKHLITATGQRVTLRCSPRSGDLSVYWYQQSLDQGLQFLIQYYNGEERAKGNILERFSAQQFPDLHSELNLSSLELGDSALYFCASSGGPTGELFFGEGSRLTVL.

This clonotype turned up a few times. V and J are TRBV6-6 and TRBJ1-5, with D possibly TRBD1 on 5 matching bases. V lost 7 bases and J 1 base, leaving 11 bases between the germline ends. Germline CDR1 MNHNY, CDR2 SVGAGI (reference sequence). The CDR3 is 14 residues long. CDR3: CASTLWGSNQPQHF. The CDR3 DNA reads TGTGCCAGCACCCTCTGGGGCAGCAATCAGCCCCAGCATTTT.

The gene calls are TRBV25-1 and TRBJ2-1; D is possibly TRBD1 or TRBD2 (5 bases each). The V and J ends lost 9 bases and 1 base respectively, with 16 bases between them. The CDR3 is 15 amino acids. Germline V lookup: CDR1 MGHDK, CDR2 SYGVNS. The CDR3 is CASGTWTTSYNEQFF. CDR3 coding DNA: TGTGCCAGTGGGACCTGGACAACGTCCTACAATGAGCAGTTCTTC.

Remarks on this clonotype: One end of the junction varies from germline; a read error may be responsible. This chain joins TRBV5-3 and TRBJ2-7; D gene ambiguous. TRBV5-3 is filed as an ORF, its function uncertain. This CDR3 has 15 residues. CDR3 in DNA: TGTGCCAGCAGCTTCGGGTCCCCAGGAGCCTACGAGCAGTACTTC. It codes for CASSFGSPGAYEQYF.

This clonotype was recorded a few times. This chain's CDR3 is CASSLDTGRSYEQYF. For the CDR3, the DNA is TGTGCCAGCAGTTTGGATACAGGGAGATCCTACGAGCAGTACTTC. The rearrangement links TRBV27 to TRBJ2-7; tentative D call: TRBD1 (6 bases). The germline V gene encodes CDR1 MNHEY and CDR2 SMNVEV (reference sequence). Trimming shortened V by 3 bases and J by 1 base, and 13 bases separated the two germline ends. The CDR3 contains 15 residues.

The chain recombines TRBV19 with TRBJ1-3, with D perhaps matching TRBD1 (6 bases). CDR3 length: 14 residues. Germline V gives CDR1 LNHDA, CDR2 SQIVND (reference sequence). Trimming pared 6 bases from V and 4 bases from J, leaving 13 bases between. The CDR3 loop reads CASRRQDPGNTIYF. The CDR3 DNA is TGTGCCAGTAGACGACAGGACCCAGGAAACACCATATATTTT.

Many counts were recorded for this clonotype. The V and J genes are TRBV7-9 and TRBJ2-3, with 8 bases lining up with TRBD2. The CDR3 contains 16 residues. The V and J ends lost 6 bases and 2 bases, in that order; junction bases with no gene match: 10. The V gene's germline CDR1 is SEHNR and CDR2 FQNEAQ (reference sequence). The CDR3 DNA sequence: TGTGCCAGCAGGCCCTTCCTAGCGGGTTACACAGATACGCAGTATTTT. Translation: CASRPFLAGYTDTQYF.

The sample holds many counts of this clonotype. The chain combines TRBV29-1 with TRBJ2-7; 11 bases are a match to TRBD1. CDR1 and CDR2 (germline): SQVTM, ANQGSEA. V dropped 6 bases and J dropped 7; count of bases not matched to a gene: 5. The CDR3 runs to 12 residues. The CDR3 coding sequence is TGCAGCGTGGACAGGGGGCGTGGTGAGCAGTACTTC. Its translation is CSVDRGRGEQYF.